These 15 T cell receptor beta chains came from one sample sequenced in a study of breast tumors, draining lymph nodes, adjacent tissues. Each CDR3 protein is one row after TCRdb ran MiXCR on the multiplex PCR reads. The data contain 15,000 to 20,000 distinct CDR3 sequences, roughly 60% of them singletons. The sample taken for sequencing was tumor-adjacent breast tissue. Receptor source: a female donor with breast cancer. Some clones in this sample may be carry-over from other donors' samples.

The V gene is TRBV25-1, the J gene TRBJ1-2; D gene ambiguous. CDR1 MGHDK and CDR2 SYGVNS come from the germline V gene. The CDR3 covers 12 residues. Trimming removed 3 bases at V and 2 bases at J, with 4 bases between. CDR3: CASSEGNYGYTF. The CDR3 DNA reads as TGTGCCAGCAGTGAGGGGAACTATGGCTACACCTTC.

The chain's CDR3 is CASSQGRHDGNYGYTF. The CDR3 DNA sequence: TGTGCCAGCAGCCAAGGGAGACACGACGGAAACTATGGCTACACCTTC. The rearrangement uses TRBV14 and TRBJ1-2; D unresolved. V was clipped by 1 base and J by 2 bases, with 14 bases between them. The CDR3 spans 16 residues. Germline V gives CDR1 SGHDN, CDR2 FVKESK.

CDR3 residues: CAISVASGSLYNEQFF. Written as DNA, the CDR3 is TGTGCCATCAGTGTTGCTAGCGGGAGCCTTTACAATGAGCAGTTCTTC. The chain uses TRBV10-3 and TRBJ2-1; 10 bases match TRBD2. This CDR3 is 16 amino acids long. With V trimmed by 4 bases and J by 4 bases, 7 bases remained unmatched. CDR1 is ENHRY, CDR2 SYGVKD, per germline.

This clonotype has ten or more counts. The rearrangement joins TRBV7-8 to TRBJ2-1, with D unclear. The CDR3 runs to 12 residues. Germline CDR1 is SGHVS and CDR2 is FQNEAQ. The ends were cut back, 5 bases at V and 3 bases at J, with 5 bases in the middle. The CDR3 DNA sequence: TGTGCCAGCAGCCCCATCTACAATGAGCAGTTCTTC. This codes for CASSPIYNEQFF. Full variable domain (remainder filled in from reference TRBV7-8 and TRBJ2-1): GAGVSQSPRYKVAKRGQDVALRCDPISGHVSLFWYQQALGQGPEFLTYFQNEAQLDKSGLPSDRFFAERPEGSVSTLKIQRTQQEDSAVYLCASSPIYNEQFFGPGTRLTVL.

The gene calls are TRBV7-2 and TRBJ1-6, with D perhaps matching TRBD1 (5 bases). The germline V gene encodes CDR1 SGHTA and CDR2 FQGNSA. Trimming stripped 8 bases from V and 8 bases from J, with 16 bases between. The length of the CDR3 is 14 residues. For the CDR3, the DNA is TGTGCCAGCCGCCAGGGTGGGAATTATTCACCCCTCCACTTT. Encoded protein: CASRQGGNYSPLHF. The entire variable domain, with the rest obtained from reference TRBV7-2 and TRBJ1-6, is as follows: GAGVSQSPSNKVTEKGKDVELRCDPISGHTALYWYRQSLGQGLEFLIYFQGNSAPDKSGLPSDRFSAERTGGSVSTLTIQRTQQEDSAVYLCASRQGGNYSPLHFGNGTRLTVT.

This clonotype has ten or more counts. This chain joins TRBV3-1 and TRBJ2-5; no firm D call. CDR3 size: 13 residues. V lost 1 base to trimming and J lost 2 bases, with 5 bases between them. Per germline, CDR1 LGHDT and CDR2 YNNKEL (reference sequence). Here the CDR3 reads CASSQAGQETQYF. CDR3 in DNA: TGTGCCAGCAGCCAAGCAGGTCAAGAGACCCAGTACTTC.

V and J are TRBV24-1 and TRBJ2-3; TRBD2 matches 11 bases. V lost 3 bases and J lost 5; bases outside the gene matches: 6. CDR1 is KGHDR and CDR2 is SFDVKD in the germline V gene. The CDR3 has 16 amino acids. This chain's CDR3 is CATSDLSGGALDTQYF. CDR3 coding DNA: TGTGCCACCAGTGATCTTAGCGGGGGGGCCCTAGATACGCAGTATTTT.

The V gene is TRBV7-9, the J gene TRBJ2-7; D is unresolved. Germline V gene data show CDR1 as SEHNR and CDR2 as FQNEAQ (reference sequence). V was shortened by 5 bases and J by 5 bases, with 1 base between the two germline ends. CDR3 length equals 9 residues. CDR3 loop: CASSHEQYV. CDR3 DNA: TGTGCCAGCAGCCACGAGCAGTACGTC.

This clonotype is termed medium-sized (0.01 to 0.1%). The J gene is TRBJ1-3, the V gene TRBV4-3; a weak D match, TRBD1 (6 bases). The V gene lost 0 bases and the J gene lost 8 bases, with 11 bases spanning the gap. The germline CDR1 and CDR2 sequences are LGHNA and YSLEER. The CDR3 extends over 14 amino acids. DNA of the CDR3: TGCGCCAGCAGCCAAGATCAGGGGCTATACACCATATATTTT. Amino acid sequence: CASSQDQGLYTIYF.

Many counts were recorded for this clonotype. A much larger clone is a single base away; this may be a read error. The chain recombines TRBV6-1 with TRBJ2-7, with D perhaps matching TRBD2 (6 bases). Germline V gives CDR1 MNHNS, CDR2 SASEGT. This CDR3 has 14 amino acids. The ends were cut back, 5 bases at V and 0 bases at J, with 11 bases in the middle. The CDR3 DNA reads TGTGCCAGCAGTCAAATCGGGAGCTCCTACGAGCAGTACGTC. This sequence encodes CASSQIGSSYEQYV.

The rearrangement joins TRBV7-3 to TRBJ2-7; TRBD1 aligns across 8 bases. This CDR3 spans 17 amino acids. V lost 2 bases and J lost 3; bases outside the gene matches: 12. Germline-derived CDR1 and CDR2 are SGHTA and FQGTGA. In DNA, the CDR3 is TGTGCCAGCAGCTTATGGGCTAGGGACAGGTCGAACTACGAGCAGTACGTC. This sequence encodes CASSLWARDRSNYEQYV.

This chain joins TRBV4-2 and TRBJ1-3, with 8 bases that match TRBD1. The CDR3 contains 15 residues. Germline CDR1 and CDR2: LGHNA and YNFKEQ. Germline trimming cut 5 bases from V and 3 bases from J; bases unmatched to any gene: 6. CDR3 protein: CASSLGTGYGNTIYF. The DNA for the CDR3 is TGTGCCAGCAGCTTAGGGACAGGATATGGAAACACCATATATTTT.

Ten or more counts support this clonotype. At one of its ends the junction is not consistent with the germline gene, which may arise from a read error. The chain joins TRBV20-1 to TRBJ1-2; the D gene is possibly TRBD1 (6 bases). CDR1 and CDR2 (germline): DFQATT, SNEGSKA (reference sequence). The CDR3 has 12 amino acids. Written as DNA, the CDR3 is TGCAGTGCATCCACAGGGCGGTATGGCTCCACCTTC. Translation: CSASTGRYGSTF.

This clonotype was detected ten times or more. The genes are TRBV6-5 and TRBJ2-2; unclear D gene. The CDR3 runs 13 residues. In germline, CDR1 is MNHEY, CDR2 SVGAGI. Trimming cost V 1 base and J 5 bases, with 5 bases left between them. This CDR3 is CASSYLGTGELFF. The DNA for the CDR3 is TGTGCCAGCAGTTACTTAGGGACCGGGGAGCTGTTTTTT.

The chain combines TRBV5-5 with TRBJ2-6, with D hard to call. V gave up 0 bases and J gave up 0 bases, with 4 bases separating them. The CDR3 sequence is 15 residues long. Germline V gene sequence: CDR1 SGHKS, CDR2 YYEKEE (reference sequence). The DNA of the CDR3 is TGTGCCAGCAGCTTGGGGTTCTCTGGGGCCAACGTCCTGACTTTC. Encoded protein: CASSLGFSGANVLTF.